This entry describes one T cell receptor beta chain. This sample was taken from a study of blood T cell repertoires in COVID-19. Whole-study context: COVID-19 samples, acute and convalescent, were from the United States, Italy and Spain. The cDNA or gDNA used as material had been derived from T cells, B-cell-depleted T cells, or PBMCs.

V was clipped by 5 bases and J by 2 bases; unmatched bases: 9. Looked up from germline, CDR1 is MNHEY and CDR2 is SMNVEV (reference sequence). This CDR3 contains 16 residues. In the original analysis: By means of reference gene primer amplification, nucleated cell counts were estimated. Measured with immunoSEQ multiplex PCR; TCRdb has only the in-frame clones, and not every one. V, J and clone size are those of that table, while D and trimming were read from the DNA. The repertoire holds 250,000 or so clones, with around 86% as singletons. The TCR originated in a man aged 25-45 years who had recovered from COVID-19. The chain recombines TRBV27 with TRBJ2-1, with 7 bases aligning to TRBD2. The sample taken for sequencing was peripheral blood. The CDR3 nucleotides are TGTGCCAGCAGTCCCCCCGCGGGGAGGGCCTACAATGAGCAGTTCTTC. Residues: CASSPPAGRAYNEQFF.